The clone carrying this T cell receptor (beta chain) came up many times. What it binds is not known. CDR1 is DFQATT, CDR2 SNEGSKA, per germline (reference sequence). V was trimmed by 1 base and J by 6 bases, leaving 22 bases between them. The CDR3 is 16 residues long. A quantitative 5'-RACE method, one with molecular barcodes, was used to make TCR beta libraries. TCRdb ran MiXCR on the 5' RACE reads and lists one entry per CDR3 protein. The data show fewer than 200,000 distinct CDR3 sequences, around 19% seen once. The data were obtained in a study of CD8 T cells in ankylosing spondylitis. General study findings and limits: Reportedly, disease-linked clones are significantly enriched in ankylosing spondylitis patients' matched synovial fluid. Ankylosing spondylitis blood appeared to carry a characteristic TCR beta motif of fewer than 10 highly homologous variants.

This receptor was identified in a male donor with ankylosing spondylitis or in good health (not recorded which). V is TRBV20-1 and J is TRBJ2-7, with D possibly called TRBD1 or TRBD2 (5 bases each). Sequencing was done on a sample of blood, either unsorted or a sorted T cell fraction (not recorded which). The CDR3 coding sequence is TGCAGTGCTAGAGTTTGGGGACCCATCCGAGCTGCCGAGCAGTACTTC. Amino acid sequence: CSARVWGPIRAAEQYF.